Presented here are 9 T cell receptor beta chains from one specimen sequenced in a study of CD8 T cells in ankylosing spondylitis. TCRdb used MiXCR to reprocess the 5' RACE reads, holding one entry per CDR3 protein. The profile shows about 240,000 distinct CDR3 sequences, around 7.8% of them singletons. Source material: blood, either unsorted or a sorted T cell fraction (not recorded which). Every receptor here comes from a male donor with ankylosing spondylitis or in good health (not recorded which).

This clonotype was detected many times. The CDR3 region is CATQGAGTGELFF. In nucleotides, the CDR3 is TGTGCCACCCAAGGAGCGGGCACCGGGGAGCTGTTTTTT. This chain links TRBV19 with TRBJ2-2; possibly TRBD2 for D (6 bases). Trimming left V 10 bases short and J 4 bases short, with 13 bases between. The CDR3 is 13 amino acids. In germline, CDR1 is LNHDA, CDR2 SQIVND (reference sequence).

This clonotype was counted ten times or more. The chain recombines TRBV7-2 with TRBJ2-1; a weak D match, TRBD2 (6 bases). V lost 5 bases and J 8 bases, leaving 13 bases between the germline ends. The germline V gene encodes CDR1 SGHTA and CDR2 FQGNSA. The CDR3 length is 13 residues. The CDR3 nucleotides are TGTGCCAGCAGCACTGCCTGGAGGGATGAGCAGTTCTTC. Its protein product is CASSTAWRDEQFF.

A note on this clonotype: A much larger clone differs from this one at a single base, so this may be a read error. The V and J genes are TRBV4-1 and TRBJ2-7; D gene unclear. The germline gives CDR1 MGHRA, CDR2 YSYEKL. The CDR3 length is 16 residues. The CDR3 protein is CASSQEATATTYEPYF. The CDR3 DNA sequence: TGCGCCAGCAGCCAAGAAGCTACGGCGACAACCTACGAGCCGTACTTC.

This clonotype was counted ten times or more. The chain recombines TRBV7-2 with TRBJ1-3; D call uncertain. This CDR3 is 13 amino acids long. Germline lookup yields CDR1 SGHTA and CDR2 FQGNSA. Trimming cost V 5 bases and J 4 bases, with 9 bases left between them. The CDR3 nucleotides are TGTGCCAGCAGCGCTAGTCTGGGAAACACCATATATTTT. Protein sequence: CASSASLGNTIYF.

This clonotype came up many times. V is TRBV30 and J is TRBJ2-1; possibly TRBD2 for D (5 bases). The length of the CDR3 is 14 residues. CDR1 is GTSNPN, CDR2 SVGIG, per germline (reference sequence). V was trimmed by 5 bases and J by 2 bases, leaving 13 bases between them. The DNA for the CDR3 is TGTGCCTGGTCGGCAGCGGCTACCTACAATGAGCAGTTCTTC. It specifies CAWSAAATYNEQFF. Variable domain in full (rest from reference TRBV30 and TRBJ2-1): SQTIHQWPATLVQPVGSPLSLECTVEGTSNPNLYWYRQAAGRGLQLLFYSVGIGQISSEVPQNLSASRPQDRQFILSSKKLLLSDSGFYLCAWSAAATYNEQFFGPGTRLTVL.

This clonotype was counted ten times or more. The V and J genes are TRBV5-5 and TRBJ2-7; tentatively, D is TRBD2 (6 bases). Germline CDR1 SGHKS, CDR2 YYEKEE (reference sequence). CDR3 size: 14 residues. The V end was cut by 1 base, the J end by 5 bases, with 13 bases between. The CDR3 DNA reads TGTGCCAGCAGCTTGTTGGGACTCCTTGACGAGCAGTACTTC. This sequence encodes CASSLLGLLDEQYF.

This clonotype was counted many times. V gene TRBV20-1 combines with J gene TRBJ2-2; D unclear. Trimming removed 5 bases at V and 7 bases at J, with 8 bases between. The CDR3 runs 11 residues. Germline-derived CDR1 and CDR2 are DFQATT and SNEGSKA (reference sequence). CDR3 in amino acids: CSALLFGELFF. CDR3 DNA sequence: TGCAGTGCTTTGCTATTCGGGGAGCTGTTTTTT.

This clonotype occurred many times. This sequence joins TRBV4-3 and TRBJ1-1; D may be TRBD1 (5 bases). Trimming cost V 1 base and J 3 bases, with 9 bases left between them. Germline V gene sequence: CDR1 LGHNA, CDR2 YSLEER. This CDR3 contains 14 residues. The CDR3 coding sequence is TGCGCCAGCAGCCAAGTCGACAGTGACACTGAAGCTTTCTTT. Translated: CASSQVDSDTEAFF.

The sample holds many counts of this clonotype. The V and J genes are TRBV20-1 and TRBJ2-5; 7 bases are a match to TRBD1. The CDR3 extends over 13 amino acids. The V and J ends lost 4 bases and 4 bases, in that order; junction bases with no gene match: 6. Germline loops: CDR1 DFQATT, CDR2 SNEGSKA (reference sequence). The CDR3 reads CSAKQGHGETQYF. Here the CDR3 DNA reads TGCAGTGCTAAACAGGGGCATGGAGAGACCCAGTACTTC.